Described below is a single TCR beta chain sequence and its context. The table lists this clonotype with a few counts. Its binding antigen is unknown. No clone much larger than this one lies a single base away; base qualities are absent. V was cut back by 3 bases and J by 1 base, leaving a gap of 6 bases between them. In the germline V gene (reference sequence), CDR1 corresponds to MNHEY and CDR2 to SMNVEV. The CDR3 goes from the cysteine to the phenylalanine over 13 residues. The only DNA kept is the CDR3, 39 bases in frame from the first base. The sample is drawn from a study of T-cell reconstitution after alpha-beta-depleted transplantation in children (TCRdb year 2016). For the wider study: The study quantitatively tracked T-cell immune reconstitution after TCRalphabeta/CD19-depleted allogeneic hematopoietic cell transplantation in children using TCR repertoire profiling.

Libraries came from PCR. TCRdb names Illumina HiSeq 2500 as the instrument used. To normalize quantification of the TCRbeta repertoire, the TCR libraries were built with molecular barcoding that relied on unique molecular identifiers. Clones were called with MiXCR by TCRdb after fastp trimmed the public reads at Q25, and only in-frame beta chains were retained. Every CDR3 protein is listed once, alongside the most common genes and DNA of its rows. This sample comprises approximately 88,000 distinct CDR3 sequences, 12% of them detected only once. Around 13% of the sample is in the top ten clones. Sample: PBMCs from the stem cell graft donor, taken from the stem cell graft. The TCR sequence derives from a human donor who donated a stem cell graft to a child with inherited bone marrow failure. Rearrangement joined TRBV27 to TRBJ1-1; the D gene identity is not certain. The CDR3 protein: CASSFIRNTEAFF. The bases read TGTGCCAGCAGTTTTATCAGGAACACTGAAGCTTTCTTT.